Shown below are 24 T cell receptor beta chains from a single sample sequenced in a study of OX40 agonist ivuxolimab in advanced cancers. Only in-frame clones appear in the TCRdb table, and some are missing; sequencing was by immunoSEQ multiplex PCR. The data contain some 70,000 clones, more than 75% of them singletons. This sample comprised CD4+ or CD8+ T cells sorted from blood, obtained in a trial of the OX40 agonist ivuxolimab. The receptors originated from an adult with an advanced solid tumor such as melanoma, head and neck, liver or kidney cancer.

This sequence joins TRBV5-1 and TRBJ1-4; 7 nucleotides line up with TRBD1. Trimming cost V 0 bases and J 4 bases; bases outside gene matches: 3. The CDR3 sequence is 15 residues long. The germline V gene encodes CDR1 SGHRS and CDR2 YFSETQ. The CDR3 DNA follows: TGCGCCAGCAGCTTGGTGGGACAGAATAATGAAAAACTGTTTTTT. Amino acids: CASSLVGQNNEKLFF.

The V and J genes are TRBV28 and TRBJ1-2; tentative D call: TRBD1 (5 bases). Trimming stripped 4 bases from V and 8 bases from J, with 8 bases between. The germline CDR1 and CDR2 sequences are MDHEN and SYDVKM. CDR3 length: 11 residues. The CDR3: CASSYRRGYTF. CDR3 in DNA: TGTGCCAGCAGTTACAGGCGGGGCTACACCTTC.

The chain recombines TRBV27 with TRBJ2-1; the D gene is possibly TRBD2 (6 bases). The CDR3 length is 13 residues. The V and J ends lost 8 bases and 4 bases respectively, with 12 bases between them. Per germline, CDR1 MNHEY and CDR2 SMNVEV (reference sequence). The CDR3 bases are TGTGCCAGCCGAGGGACTGGGTACAATGAGCAGTTCTTC. Translation: CASRGTGYNEQFF.

V usage is TRBV28 and J usage is TRBJ1-5; D call uncertain. The length of the CDR3 is 13 residues. Germline V gene data show CDR1 as MDHEN and CDR2 as SYDVKM. Trimming removed 6 bases at V and 6 bases at J, with 12 bases between. The CDR3 here is CASRLGQVQPQHF. As DNA, the CDR3 is TGTGCCAGCAGACTGGGCCAGGTTCAGCCCCAGCATTTT.

This clone was counted only a few times. This chain connects TRBV18 to TRBJ1-2, with a tentative D call TRBD1 (5 bases). This CDR3 is built from 12 residues. CDR1 and CDR2 (germline): KGHSH, LQKENI. Deletions cut 3 bases from V and 11 bases from J, with 13 bases between. Here the CDR3 reads CASSPSGDLYTF. As DNA, the CDR3 is TGTGCCAGCTCACCGTCCGGGGACTTGTACACCTTC.

The chain combines TRBV18 with TRBJ1-6, with 7 bases that match TRBD1. Germline CDR1 and CDR2: KGHSH and LQKENI. CDR3 length equals 15 residues. V shed 3 bases and J 7 bases; nucleotides not matched to a gene: 6. CDR3 amino acids: CASSPGTVNNSPLHF. The CDR3 bases are TGTGCCAGCTCACCCGGGACAGTCAACAATTCACCCCTCCACTTT.

The chain joins TRBV2 to TRBJ1-1, with a weak D call TRBD1 (6 bases). V was shortened by 8 bases and J by 4 bases, with 17 bases between the two germline ends. The CDR3 contains 14 residues. Looked up from germline, CDR1 is SNHLY and CDR2 is FYNNEI. CDR3: CASWGTGRSTEAFF. DNA for the CDR3: TGTGCCAGCTGGGGAACAGGGCGGAGCACTGAAGCTTTCTTT.

This clone was seen just once. The chain uses TRBV4-3 and TRBJ1-2; 8 bases are a match to TRBD1. In germline, CDR1 is LGHNA, CDR2 YSLEER. V was clipped by 2 bases and J by 4 bases; unmatched bases: 9. The CDR3 length is 16 residues. CDR3 loop: CASSQFTGGKGYGYTF. CDR3 in DNA: TGCGCCAGCAGCCAATTCACAGGGGGAAAGGGCTATGGCTACACCTTC.

The chain has TRBV28 and TRBJ2-7; 9 positions agree with TRBD1. Germline CDR1 and CDR2: MDHEN and SYDVKM. The CDR3 is 17 residues long. The junction had 10 bases not matched to a gene; V was cut back by 4 bases and J by 0 bases. CDR3 nucleotide sequence: TGTGCCAGCAGTTCCCCGGCGCCGGGACAGGGCTCCTACGAGCAGTACTTC. This sequence encodes CASSSPAPGQGSYEQYF.

This clone was picked up a small number of times. V is TRBV7-9 and J is TRBJ1-1; 7 bases map to TRBD1. Germline V gene lookup returns CDR1 SEHNR and CDR2 FQNEAQ (reference sequence). This CDR3 has 17 residues. V gave up 4 bases and J gave up 2 bases; unmatched junction bases: 13. CDR3 in DNA: TGTGCCAGCAGCTCAGGAAACAGGGGTAGGGAAAACACTGAAGCTTTCTTT. Its translation: CASSSGNRGRENTEAFF.

The gene calls are TRBV9 and TRBJ2-1; 7 bases are shared with TRBD2. The ends lost 4 bases at V and 4 bases at J; junction bases unmatched: 8. CDR1 is SGDLS, CDR2 YYNGEE, per germline. The CDR3 length is 15 residues. The CDR3 is CASSTLAAGYNEQFF. The DNA for the CDR3 is TGTGCCAGCAGCACCTTAGCAGCGGGGTACAATGAGCAGTTCTTC.

Only one count was recorded for this clone. The chain links TRBV7-9 to TRBJ2-2, with D perhaps being TRBD1 or TRBD2 (6 bases each). This CDR3 is built from 16 residues. CDR1 and CDR2 (germline): SEHNR, FQNEAQ (reference sequence). Trimming removed 3 bases from V and 3 bases from J, with 14 bases in between. The CDR3 nucleotides read TGTGCCAGCAGCTTTTTTCGGGGGCAGTACACCGGGGAGCTGTTTTTT. It yields the protein CASSFFRGQYTGELFF.

This rearrangement joins TRBV29-1 to TRBJ1-1; D call uncertain. V was clipped by 3 bases and J by 0 bases, with 2 bases between them. The V gene's germline CDR1 is SQVTM and CDR2 ANQGSEA. The CDR3 consists of 11 residues. The CDR3 reads CSVDMNTEAFF. The CDR3 DNA is TGCAGCGTTGACATGAACACTGAAGCTTTCTTT.

The chain carries TRBV13 and TRBJ2-7; D ambiguous. The CDR3 is 13 amino acids. Germline CDR1 reads PRHDT; CDR2 reads FYEKMQ (reference sequence). Between the trimmed V and J ends, which lost 5 bases and 1 base, there was a span of 9 bases. The CDR3 region has the DNA TGTGCCAGCAGCCAGTTTAGATCCTACGAGCAGTACTTC. Translating it yields CASSQFRSYEQYF.

This clone was found a few times. The sample carries other DNA sequences with the same CDR3. The chain has TRBV5-1 and TRBJ1-3; D gene unclear. V lost 2 bases and J lost 0, with 6 bases in between. Germline values: CDR1 SGHRS, CDR2 YFSETQ. This CDR3 is built from 14 residues. The CDR3: CASSLSISGNTIYF. CDR3 coding DNA: TGCGCCAGCAGCTTATCCATCTCTGGAAACACCATATATTTT.

The chain recombines TRBV30 with TRBJ1-4; D not certain. Germline loops: CDR1 GTSNPN, CDR2 SVGIG (reference sequence). The CDR3 is made up of 11 amino acids. The V end was cut by 4 bases, the J end by 8 bases, with 8 bases between. Here the CDR3 DNA reads TGTGCCTGGAAGGCAGCAGAAAAACTGTTTTTT. It yields the protein CAWKAAEKLFF.

The chain recombines TRBV29-1 with TRBJ1-1, with D possibly TRBD1 on 5 matching bases. Deletions cut 5 bases from V and 1 base from J, with 14 bases between. The CDR3 has 14 amino acids. Germline-derived CDR1 and CDR2 are SQVTM and ANQGSEA. CDR3 coding DNA: TGCAGCGTTCGATTGAATAGGGGGAACACTGAAGCTTTCTTT. It yields the protein CSVRLNRGNTEAFF.

The rearrangement joins TRBV18 to TRBJ1-1, with D possibly being TRBD1 (6 bases). In germline, CDR1 is KGHSH, CDR2 LQKENI. This CDR3 is built from 14 residues. V was clipped by 5 bases and J by 5 bases, with 15 bases between them. In nucleotides, the CDR3 is TGTGCCAGCTCATCCCTTGGGAGGGGGACTGAAGCTTTCTTT. This codes for CASSSLGRGTEAFF.

The rearrangement links TRBV10-3 to TRBJ2-1, with D perhaps TRBD1 (6 bases). V lost 4 bases to trimming and J lost 8 bases, with 18 bases between them. There are 15 residues in the CDR3. Germline V CDR1 and CDR2: ENHRY, SYGVKD. The CDR3 DNA sequence: TGTGCCATCAGTGGTTTGGACTCAGGGGTCTATGAGCAGTTCTTC. Translating it yields CAISGLDSGVYEQFF.

The chain carries TRBV7-2 and TRBJ1-1; D not certain. The CDR3 is made up of 16 amino acids. In germline, CDR1 is SGHTA, CDR2 FQGNSA. V gave up 2 bases and J gave up 1 base, with 14 bases separating them. As DNA, the CDR3 is TGTGCCAGCAGCTTATCGGCCCGGGGTGCGAACACTGAAGCTTTCTTT. Encoded protein: CASSLSARGANTEAFF.

The chain joins TRBV19 to TRBJ2-7; D is perhaps TRBD1 (5 bases). This CDR3 contains 12 residues. Germline values: CDR1 LNHDA, CDR2 SQIVND (reference sequence). With 4 bases removed from V and 4 bases from J, the gap between germline ends came to 8 bases. The DNA of the CDR3 is TGTGCCAGTAGTAGGGGCAGTTACGAGCAGTACTTC. Protein: CASSRGSYEQYF. Supplemented by reference TRBV19 and TRBJ2-7, the full variable domain reads DGGITQSPKYLFRKEGQNVTLSCEQNLNHDAMYWYRQDPGQGLRLIYYSQIVNDFQKGDIAEGYSVSREKKESFPLTVTSAQKNPTAFYLCASSRGSYEQYFGPGTRLTVT.

This clone was seen many times. The rearrangement joins TRBV19 to TRBJ1-1, with D uncertain. CDR3 size: 12 residues. Per germline, CDR1 LNHDA and CDR2 SQIVND (reference sequence). V lost 8 bases and J 1 base, leaving 8 bases between the germline ends. CDR3 sequence reads: CASGRGNTEAFF. The CDR3 nucleotides are TGTGCCAGTGGACGAGGGAACACTGAAGCTTTCTTT.

The chain carries TRBV28 and TRBJ1-1; 10 nucleotides line up with TRBD1. V lost 5 bases, J lost 4 bases, and 4 bases stayed unmatched. From germline, CDR1 is MDHEN and CDR2 SYDVKM. The CDR3 is 14 residues long. CDR3 protein: CASSLRQGATEAFF. The CDR3 region has the DNA TGTGCCAGCAGTCTCCGACAGGGGGCCACTGAAGCTTTCTTT.

V gene TRBV5-1 combines with J gene TRBJ1-6; possibly TRBD1 for D (5 bases). The CDR3 extends over 16 amino acids. Germline loops: CDR1 SGHRS, CDR2 YFSETQ. Trimming stripped 4 bases from V and 7 bases from J, with 18 bases between. The CDR3 loop is CASSGNAGLQNSPLHF. For the CDR3, the DNA is TGCGCCAGCAGCGGAAATGCGGGACTGCAAAATTCACCCCTCCACTTT.